The 24 T cell receptor beta chains below were found in one sample sequenced in a study of blood T cell repertoires in COVID-19. Here immunoSEQ multiplex PCR was the method, and the copy in TCRdb shows in-frame clones only, minus some. The sample contains roughly 190,000 clones, approximately 82% of which appear only once. Sequencing was done on a sample of PBMCs or T cells enriched from blood (not recorded which). The receptors shown here come from a woman aged 60-70 years with acute COVID-19.

This rearrangement joins TRBV6-2 or TRBV6-3 to TRBJ2-5; possibly TRBD2 for D (6 bases). V lost 6 bases to trimming and J lost 4 bases, with 12 bases between them. CDR1 and CDR2 (germline): MNHEY, SVGEGT. The CDR3 sequence is 13 residues long. CDR3 protein: CASSRLASETQYF. In DNA, the CDR3 is TGTGCCAGCAGCCGGCTAGCGTCAGAGACCCAGTACTTC.

This sequence joins TRBV9 and TRBJ1-5; D is undetermined. Germline V lookup: CDR1 SGDLS, CDR2 YYNGEE. Trimming shortened V by 0 bases and J by 0 bases, and 10 bases separated the two germline ends. CDR3 length: 16 amino acids. The CDR3 here is CASSVAADYSNQPQHF. The CDR3 DNA reads as TGTGCCAGCAGCGTAGCGGCAGACTATAGCAATCAGCCCCAGCATTTT.

The chain has TRBV7-8 and TRBJ2-2; 8 bases agree with TRBD2. J lost 5 bases, V lost 4 bases, and 9 bases had no gene match. This CDR3 is 16 amino acids long. From germline, CDR1 is SGHVS and CDR2 FQNEAQ. DNA of the CDR3: TGTGCCAGCAGCTCACCTCTCACGGGAGGGACCGGGGAGCTGTTTTTT. It codes for CASSSPLTGGTGELFF.

This clone was detected once. The rearrangement uses TRBV3-1 (or the pseudogene TRBV3-2) and TRBJ2-5; tentative D call: TRBD2 (6 bases). The ends were cut back, 4 bases at V and 0 bases at J, with 12 bases in the middle. CDR3 length: 15 amino acids. In germline, CDR1 is LGHDT, CDR2 YNNKEL (reference sequence). The CDR3 reads CASSRNRGYQETQYF. The CDR3 DNA reads TGTGCCAGCAGCCGCAACCGGGGGTACCAAGAGACCCAGTACTTC.

This clone has just a few counts. The gene calls are TRBV7-9 and TRBJ1-1; D gene ambiguous. This CDR3 comprises 13 residues. V was pared by 4 bases and J by 7 bases, with 13 bases between. Germline V lookup: CDR1 SEHNR, CDR2 FQNEAQ (reference sequence). CDR3 sequence: CASSSRGDGEAFF. The DNA for the CDR3 is TGTGCCAGCAGCTCCCGAGGTGACGGTGAAGCTTTCTTT.

DNA for the CDR3: TGTGCCAGCAGCCAAGGAAGTGGTACAGGGAACTATGGCTACACCTTC. Its protein is CASSQGSGTGNYGYTF. The V gene is TRBV3-1 (or the pseudogene TRBV3-2), the J gene TRBJ1-2, with D perhaps TRBD1 (6 bases). The V and J ends lost 1 base and 2 bases respectively, with 14 bases between them. The CDR3 totals 16 residues. Germline lookup yields CDR1 LGHDT and CDR2 YNNKEL (reference sequence).

The rearrangement uses TRBV28 and TRBJ2-5, with 7 bases fitting TRBD1. Per the germline V gene, CDR1 is MDHEN and CDR2 is SYDVKM. This CDR3 contains 13 residues. V lost 6 bases to trimming and J lost 5 bases; unmatched junction nucleotides: 6. CDR3 DNA sequence: TGTGCCAGCAGAACGGACAGGTCGGAGACCCAGTACTTC. This gives the protein CASRTDRSETQYF.

The chain links TRBV4-3 to TRBJ1-1, with D perhaps matching TRBD1 (5 bases). There are 14 residues in the CDR3. Trimming left V 1 base short and J 4 bases short, with 10 bases between. Germline V gene sequence: CDR1 LGHNA, CDR2 YSLEER. Written as DNA, the CDR3 is TGCGCCAGCAGCCAAGGGGGCCTGGGCACTGAAGCTTTCTTT. Protein: CASSQGGLGTEAFF.

The chain is built from TRBV10-1 and TRBJ2-2; 9 bases fit TRBD2. This CDR3 has 16 amino acids. The germline V gene has CDR1 WNHNN and CDR2 SYGVQD (reference sequence). V was clipped by 5 bases and J by 5 bases; unmatched bases: 9. This chain's CDR3 is CASSSAGGAGTGELFF. The CDR3 DNA follows: TGCGCCAGCAGTTCAGCGGGAGGTGCGGGTACCGGGGAGCTGTTTTTT.

The genes are TRBV19 and TRBJ1-1, with a possible D match to TRBD1 (5 bases). Per the germline V gene, CDR1 is LNHDA and CDR2 is SQIVND (reference sequence). The CDR3 is 15 amino acids. V shed 3 bases and J shed 0 bases, with 11 bases lying between them. Written as DNA, the CDR3 is TGTGCCAGTAGTATGCGACAGAGGATGAACACTGAAGCTTTCTTT. Protein: CASSMRQRMNTEAFF. The complete variable domain, with remaining parts taken from reference TRBV19 and TRBJ1-1, reads DGGITQSPKYLFRKEGQNVTLSCEQNLNHDAMYWYRQDPGQGLRLIYYSQIVNDFQKGDIAEGYSVSREKKESFPLTVTSAQKNPTAFYLCASSMRQRMNTEAFFGQGTRLTVV.

The V call is TRBV19, the J call TRBJ1-4, with D tentatively TRBD1 (6 bases). This CDR3 comprises 18 residues. Deletions cut 3 bases from V and 2 bases from J, with 19 bases between. The germline CDR1 and CDR2 sequences are LNHDA and SQIVND (reference sequence). CDR3 region: CASSITFPWTVTNEKLFF. The CDR3 DNA reads TGTGCCAGTAGTATTACGTTCCCCTGGACAGTGACTAATGAAAAACTGTTTTTT.

V is TRBV7-8 and J is TRBJ2-7; TRBD1 matches at 10 bases. The CDR3 is 15 residues long. CDR1 is SGHVS and CDR2 is FQNEAQ in the germline V gene. The V gene end was trimmed by 2 bases and the J gene end by 5 bases; junction bases not matched to a gene: 6. The CDR3 sequence: CASSLFGTGDHEQYV. The CDR3 DNA follows: TGTGCCAGCAGCTTATTCGGGACAGGGGACCACGAGCAGTACGTC.

The V call is TRBV6-5, the J call TRBJ1-6; 7 bases align to TRBD1. CDR3 length equals 13 residues. The J segment lost 5 bases and the V segment lost 6 bases, leaving 1 base of the junction unmatched. Germline-derived CDR1 and CDR2 are MNHEY and SVGAGI. The CDR3, as DNA: TGTGCCAGCAGGGGACAGAATAATTCACCCCTCCACTTT. This encodes CASRGQNNSPLHF.

Ten or more counts support this clone. This chain uses TRBV7-2 with TRBJ1-1; D gene uncertain. The CDR3 has 13 residues. Trimming left V 7 bases short and J 1 base short, with 10 bases between. Germline-derived CDR1 and CDR2 are SGHTA and FQGNSA. The CDR3 nucleotides are TGTGCCAGCAACACAGAGAGGAACACTGAAGCTTTCTTT. This codes for CASNTERNTEAFF. The entire variable domain, with the rest obtained from reference TRBV7-2 and TRBJ1-1, is as follows: GAGVSQSPSNKVTEKGKDVELRCDPISGHTALYWYRQSLGQGLEFLIYFQGNSAPDKSGLPSDRFSAERTGGSVSTLTIQRTQQEDSAVYLCASNTERNTEAFFGQGTRLTVV.

This chain uses TRBV12-3 or TRBV12-4 with TRBJ1-6, with D unresolved. The V end lost 3 bases, the J end lost 8 bases, and 8 bases lay between the germline ends. This CDR3 has 13 residues. The CDR3 DNA follows: TGTGCCAGCAGTTTTAGAGGCGATTCACCCCTCCACTTT. It is translated as CASSFRGDSPLHF.

The rearrangement joins TRBV7-2 to TRBJ2-1; 7 bases match TRBD2. V lost 1 base and J lost 0; bases outside the gene matches: 6. Germline V gene data show CDR1 as SGHTA and CDR2 as FQGNSA. There are 17 residues in the CDR3. CDR3: CASSLEWVAGSYNEQFF. The CDR3 DNA reads as TGTGCCAGCAGCTTAGAGTGGGTAGCGGGCTCCTACAATGAGCAGTTCTTC.

The chain couples TRBV7-2 to TRBJ2-3, with TRBD2 identical over 10 bases. After removal of 5 bases from V and 0 bases from J, the junction contained 2 bases not matched to a gene. This CDR3 has 15 amino acids. Germline V gene lookup returns CDR1 SGHTA and CDR2 FQGNSA. The chain's CDR3 is CASSRTSGSTDTQYF. CDR3 coding DNA: TGTGCCAGCAGCCGGACTAGCGGAAGCACAGATACGCAGTATTTT.

The chain carries TRBV6-5 and TRBJ2-1; 10 bases map to TRBD2. This CDR3 has 16 residues. V gave up 0 bases and J gave up 12 bases; unmatched junction bases: 11. Germline lookup yields CDR1 MNHEY and CDR2 SVGAGI. CDR3 coding DNA: TGTGCCAGCAGTTACTCGGGAGCGGGAGGGCCCTCCGGGCAGTTCTTC. Its translation is CASSYSGAGGPSGQFF.

The chain couples TRBV20-1 to TRBJ2-2, with D uncertain. The V end was cut by 6 bases, the J end by 6 bases, with 8 bases between. The CDR3 loop spans 11 amino acids. The germline V gene has CDR1 DFQATT and CDR2 SNEGSKA (reference sequence). The CDR3 DNA reads as TGCAGTGCAACTTACGCCGGGGAGCTGTTTTTT. Its translation: CSATYAGELFF.

The chain employs TRBV6-2 or TRBV6-3 and TRBJ1-1; D gene uncertain. Trimming took off 2 bases at V and 5 bases at J, with 12 bases between the two ends. The germline CDR1 and CDR2 sequences are MNHEY and SVGEGT. The CDR3 consists of 14 residues. As DNA, the CDR3 is TGTGCCAGCAGTTACGGAGAGAGGAGAACTGAAGCTTTCTTT. This codes for CASSYGERRTEAFF.

The V and J genes are TRBV5-1 and TRBJ1-6; possibly TRBD1 for D (5 bases). The V end was cut by 4 bases, the J end by 3 bases, with 17 bases between. The CDR3 length is 17 residues. Germline V gene lookup returns CDR1 SGHRS and CDR2 YFSETQ. The chain's CDR3 is CASSPTAPSDYNSPLHF. CDR3 bases: TGCGCCAGCAGCCCGACAGCCCCCTCTGACTATAATTCACCCCTCCACTTT.

In its sample, this clone was seen once. The CDR3 DNA sequence: TGTGCCAGCAGCGTAGTTGGGAGGGGAGGGTGGAATGAGCAGTTCTTC. Protein: CASSVVGRGGWNEQFF. The chain carries TRBV9 and TRBJ2-1, with 7 bases aligning to TRBD2. Looked up from germline, CDR1 is SGDLS and CDR2 is YYNGEE. V was clipped by 0 bases and J by 7 bases; unmatched bases: 10. There are 16 residues in the CDR3.

This clone was counted once. The V gene is TRBV7-2, the J gene TRBJ2-7; the match to TRBD2 covers 11 bases. The CDR3 runs to 18 residues. Germline V gene data show CDR1 as SGHTA and CDR2 as FQGNSA. Losses at the gene ends were 1 base for V and 3 bases for J; bases not matched to a gene: 11. In nucleotides, the CDR3 is TGTGCCAGCAGCTTAGTTTTTTCGACTAGCGGGGTCTACTACGAGCAGTACGTC. It encodes CASSLVFSTSGVYYEQYV.

The rearrangement joins TRBV2 to TRBJ1-5; 7 nucleotides match TRBD1. The J segment lost 6 bases and the V segment lost 8 bases, leaving 13 bases of the junction unmatched. This CDR3 contains 15 residues. Germline lookup yields CDR1 SNHLY and CDR2 FYNNEI. The CDR3 loop reads CASQTGLYVGQPQHF. The CDR3 coding sequence is TGTGCCAGCCAGACAGGGCTGTATGTGGGTCAGCCCCAGCATTTT.